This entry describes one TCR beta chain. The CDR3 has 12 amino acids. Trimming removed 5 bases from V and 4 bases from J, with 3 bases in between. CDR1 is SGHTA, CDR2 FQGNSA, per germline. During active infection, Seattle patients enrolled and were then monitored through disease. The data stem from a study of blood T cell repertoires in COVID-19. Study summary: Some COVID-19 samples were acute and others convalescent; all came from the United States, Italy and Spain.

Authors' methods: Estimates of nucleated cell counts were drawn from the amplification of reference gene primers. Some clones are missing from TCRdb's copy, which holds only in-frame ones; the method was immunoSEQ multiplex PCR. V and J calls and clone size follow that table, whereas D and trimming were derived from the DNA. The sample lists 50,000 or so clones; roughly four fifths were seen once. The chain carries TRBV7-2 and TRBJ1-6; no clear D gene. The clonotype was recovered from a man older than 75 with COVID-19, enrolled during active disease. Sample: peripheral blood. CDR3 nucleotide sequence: TGTGCCAGCAGCCAATATAATTCACCCCTCCACTTT. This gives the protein CASSQYNSPLHF.